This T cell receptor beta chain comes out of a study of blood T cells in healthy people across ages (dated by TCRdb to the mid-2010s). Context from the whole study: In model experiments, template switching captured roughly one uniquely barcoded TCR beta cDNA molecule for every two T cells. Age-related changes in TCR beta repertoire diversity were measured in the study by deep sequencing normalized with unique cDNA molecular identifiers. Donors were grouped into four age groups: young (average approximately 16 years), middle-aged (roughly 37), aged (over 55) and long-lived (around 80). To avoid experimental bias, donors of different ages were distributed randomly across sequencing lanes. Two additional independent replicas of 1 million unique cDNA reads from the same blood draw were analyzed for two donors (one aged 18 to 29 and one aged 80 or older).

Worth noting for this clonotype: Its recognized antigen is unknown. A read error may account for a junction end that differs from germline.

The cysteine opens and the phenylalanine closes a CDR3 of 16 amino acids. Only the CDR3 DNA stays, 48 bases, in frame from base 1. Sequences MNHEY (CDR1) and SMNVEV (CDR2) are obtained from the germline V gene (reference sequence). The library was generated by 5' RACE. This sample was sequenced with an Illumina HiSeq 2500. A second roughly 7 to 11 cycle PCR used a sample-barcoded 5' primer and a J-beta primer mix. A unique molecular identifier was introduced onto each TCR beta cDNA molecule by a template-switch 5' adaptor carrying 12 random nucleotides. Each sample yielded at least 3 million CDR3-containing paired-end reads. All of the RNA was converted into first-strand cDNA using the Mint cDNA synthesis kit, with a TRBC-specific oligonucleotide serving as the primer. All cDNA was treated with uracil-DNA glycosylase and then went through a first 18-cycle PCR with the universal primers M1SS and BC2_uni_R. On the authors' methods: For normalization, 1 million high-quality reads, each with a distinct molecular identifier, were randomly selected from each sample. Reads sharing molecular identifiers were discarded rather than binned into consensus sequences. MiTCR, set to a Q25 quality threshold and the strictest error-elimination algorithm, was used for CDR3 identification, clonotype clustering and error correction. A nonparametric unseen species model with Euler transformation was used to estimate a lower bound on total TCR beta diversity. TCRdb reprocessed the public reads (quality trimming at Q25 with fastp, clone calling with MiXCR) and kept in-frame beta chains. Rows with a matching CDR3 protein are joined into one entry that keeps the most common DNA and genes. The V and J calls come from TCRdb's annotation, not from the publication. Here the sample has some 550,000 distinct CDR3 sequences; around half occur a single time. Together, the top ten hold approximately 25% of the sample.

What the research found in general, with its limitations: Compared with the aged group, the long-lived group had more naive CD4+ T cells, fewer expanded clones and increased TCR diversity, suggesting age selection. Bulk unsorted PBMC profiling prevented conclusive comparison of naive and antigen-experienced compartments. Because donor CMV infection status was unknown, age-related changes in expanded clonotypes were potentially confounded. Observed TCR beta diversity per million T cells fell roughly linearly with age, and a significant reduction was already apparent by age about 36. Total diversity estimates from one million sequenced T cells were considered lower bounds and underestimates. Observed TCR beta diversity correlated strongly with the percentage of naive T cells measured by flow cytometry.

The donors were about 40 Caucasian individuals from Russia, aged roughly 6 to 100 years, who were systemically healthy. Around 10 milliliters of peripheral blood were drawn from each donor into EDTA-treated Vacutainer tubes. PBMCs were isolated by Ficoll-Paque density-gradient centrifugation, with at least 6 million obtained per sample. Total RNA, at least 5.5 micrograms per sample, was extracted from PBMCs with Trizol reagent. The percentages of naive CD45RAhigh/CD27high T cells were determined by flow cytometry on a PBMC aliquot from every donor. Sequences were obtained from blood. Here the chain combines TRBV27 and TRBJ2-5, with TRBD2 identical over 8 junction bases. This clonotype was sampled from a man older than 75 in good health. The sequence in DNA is TGTGCCAGCAGTCCTCCGGGACTAGTCCTACGGGAGACCCGGTACTTC. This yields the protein CASSPPGLVLRETRYF.